The rows below give T cell receptor beta chains drawn from one sample of a study of blood T cell repertoires in COVID-19. Sequencing used immunoSEQ multiplex PCR; TCRdb keeps in-frame clones, though not all of them. The profile shows under 300,000 clones, roughly 91% of them singletons. Sequenced: PBMCs or T cells enriched from blood (not recorded which). The receptors shown here come from a man aged 40-49 years who had recovered from COVID-19. The CDR3 runs from the conserved cysteine through the conserved F or W. The D gene is left open where the match is weak. Clone sizes are given selectively: once, few, many, or a class where the clone is expanded.

clone size: -
V gene: TRBV28
D gene: -
J gene: TRBJ2-1
CDR3 protein: CASTIQGPANEQFF
CDR3 DNA: TGTGCCAGCACCATACAGGGTCCCGCCAATGAGCAGTTCTTC

clone size: few
V gene: TRBV18
D gene: -
J gene: TRBJ1-3
CDR3 protein: CASSPLGNPSSSGNTIYF
CDR3 DNA: TGTGCCAGCTCACCACTCGGGAACCCTTCGAGCTCTGGAAACACCATATATTTT

clone size: -
V gene: TRBV4-2
D gene: -
J gene: TRBJ2-5
CDR3 protein: CASSHPRAGMYQETQYF
CDR3 DNA: TGTGCCAGCAGCCACCCGCGGGCGGGGATGTACCAAGAGACCCAGTACTTC

clone size: -
V gene: TRBV9
D gene: -
J gene: TRBJ2-5
CDR3 protein: CASSPTGETQYF
CDR3 DNA: TGTGCCAGCAGCCCTACCGGAGAGACCCAGTACTTC

clone size: -
V gene: TRBV27
D gene: -
J gene: TRBJ1-4
CDR3 protein: CASSLYQDTPKLFF
CDR3 DNA: TGTGCCAGCAGTTTATACCAGGACACTCCGAAACTGTTTTTT

clone size: few
V gene: TRBV7-8
D gene: -
J gene: TRBJ2-1
CDR3 protein: CASSRLAGNEQFF
CDR3 DNA: TGTGCCAGCAGTCGGCTAGCAGGCAATGAGCAGTTCTTC

clone size: -
V gene: TRBV3-1/TRBV3-2
D gene: -
J gene: TRBJ2-3
CDR3 protein: CASSQDSPRDTQYF
CDR3 DNA: TGTGCCAGCAGCCAAGATTCCCCCAGGGATACGCAGTATTTT

clone size: -
V gene: TRBV12-3/TRBV12-4
D gene: -
J gene: TRBJ2-3
CDR3 protein: CASRQAGSDTQYF
CDR3 DNA: TGTGCCAGCAGGCAAGCAGGGTCAGATACGCAGTATTTT

clone size: once
V gene: TRBV5-8
D gene: TRBD1
J gene: TRBJ1-4
CDR3 protein: CASSLTGTGNEKLFF
CDR3 DNA: TGTGCCAGCAGCTTGACCGGGACAGGGAATGAAAAACTGTTTTTT

clone size: -
V gene: TRBV6-4
D gene: -
J gene: TRBJ1-1
CDR3 protein: CASSDSGRSTAFF
CDR3 DNA: TGTGCCAGCAGTGACTCGGGCAGGTCCACAGCTTTCTTT

clone size: -
V gene: TRBV9
D gene: TRBD1
J gene: TRBJ2-5
CDR3 protein: CASSPGQRETQYF
CDR3 DNA: TGTGCCAGCAGCCCGGGACAGAGAGAGACCCAGTACTTC

clone size: -
V gene: TRBV5-8
D gene: TRBD1
J gene: TRBJ1-5
CDR3 protein: CASSSGQGNSNQPQHF
CDR3 DNA: TGTGCCAGCAGCTCTGGACAGGGAAATAGCAATCAGCCCCAGCATTTT

clone size: -
V gene: TRBV11-3
D gene: TRBD1
J gene: TRBJ2-7
CDR3 protein: CATGDSYYEQYF
CDR3 DNA: TGTGCCACCGGGGACAGTTACTACGAGCAGTACTTC

clone size: -
V gene: TRBV28
D gene: -
J gene: TRBJ2-1
CDR3 protein: CASSIRSGTYNEQFF
CDR3 DNA: TGTGCCAGCAGTATTCGTAGCGGAACCTACAATGAGCAGTTCTTC

clone size: -
V gene: TRBV27
D gene: -
J gene: TRBJ1-2
CDR3 protein: CASSGGSYGYTF
CDR3 DNA: TGTGCCAGTAGCGGGGGGTCCTATGGCTACACCTTC

clone size: -
V gene: TRBV28
D gene: -
J gene: TRBJ1-5
CDR3 protein: CASSSPGGGNQPQHF
CDR3 DNA: TGTGCCAGCAGTTCACCAGGAGGAGGGAATCAGCCCCAGCATTTT

clone size: -
V gene: TRBV4-1
D gene: TRBD1
J gene: TRBJ1-4
CDR3 protein: CASSLGQGATNEKLFF
CDR3 DNA: TGCGCCAGCAGCCTTGGACAGGGGGCAACTAATGAAAAACTGTTTTTT

clone size: -
V gene: TRBV27
D gene: -
J gene: TRBJ2-7
CDR3 protein: CASAQGRTYEQYF
CDR3 DNA: TGTGCCAGCGCTCAGGGGAGAACCTACGAGCAGTACTTC

clone size: once
V gene: TRBV9
D gene: TRBD1
J gene: TRBJ2-3
CDR3 protein: CASSVGTRPGGSTDTQYF
CDR3 DNA: TGTGCCAGCAGCGTAGGGACCCGGCCAGGGGGTAGCACAGATACGCAGTATTTT

clone size: -
V gene: TRBV30
D gene: TRBD2
J gene: TRBJ2-2
CDR3 protein: CAWDTSGGSGELFF
CDR3 DNA: TGTGCCTGGGATACTAGCGGGGGTTCCGGGGAGCTGTTTTTT

clone size: -
V gene: TRBV11-3
D gene: TRBD1
J gene: TRBJ2-1
CDR3 protein: CASRGTGGSYNEQFF
CDR3 DNA: TGTGCCAGCAGGGGCACAGGGGGCTCCTACAATGAGCAGTTCTTC

clone size: -
V gene: TRBV30
D gene: TRBD1
J gene: TRBJ1-5
CDR3 protein: CAWSEQGMSNQPQHF
CDR3 DNA: TGTGCCTGGAGCGAACAGGGGATGAGTAATCAGCCCCAGCATTTT

clone size: -
V gene: TRBV11-3
D gene: -
J gene: TRBJ2-2
CDR3 protein: CASSPTAGELFF
CDR3 DNA: TGTGCCAGCAGTCCAACGGCCGGGGAGCTGTTTTTT

clone size: -
V gene: TRBV18
D gene: -
J gene: TRBJ1-5
CDR3 protein: CASSSGNSNQPQHF
CDR3 DNA: TGTGCCAGCTCATCGGGAAATAGCAATCAGCCCCAGCATTTT

clone size: -
V gene: TRBV7-2
D gene: -
J gene: TRBJ1-6
CDR3 protein: CASSGTTGNSPLHF
CDR3 DNA: TGTGCCAGCAGCGGGACAACGGGGAATTCACCCCTCCACTTT

clone size: -
V gene: TRBV19
D gene: TRBD1
J gene: TRBJ2-1
CDR3 protein: CASRPSGTGAYNEQFF
CDR3 DNA: TGTGCCAGTAGACCGTCCGGGACAGGGGCCTACAATGAGCAGTTCTTC

clone size: -
V gene: TRBV6-5
D gene: -
J gene: TRBJ2-7
CDR3 protein: CASSKTGVSSDEQYF
CDR3 DNA: TGTGCCAGCAGTAAAACAGGCGTTTCCTCCGACGAGCAGTACTTC

clone size: -
V gene: TRBV13
D gene: -
J gene: TRBJ2-1
CDR3 protein: CASSYSGYLSHEQFF
CDR3 DNA: TGTGCCAGCAGCTATAGCGGTTATTTGTCCCATGAGCAGTTCTTC

clone size: -
V gene: TRBV6-5
D gene: TRBD1
J gene: TRBJ1-1
CDR3 protein: CASATGAGTEAFF
CDR3 DNA: TGTGCCAGCGCCACAGGGGCAGGAACTGAAGCTTTCTTT

clone size: once
V gene: TRBV7-3
D gene: -
J gene: TRBJ1-2
CDR3 protein: CASSLSGEVNYGYTF
CDR3 DNA: TGTGCCAGCAGCTTATCGGGGGAGGTTAACTATGGCTACACCTTC

clone size: -
V gene: TRBV19
D gene: -
J gene: TRBJ1-1
CDR3 protein: CASSIDRWEGTEAFF
CDR3 DNA: TGTGCCAGTAGTATAGATCGGTGGGAGGGCACTGAAGCTTTCTTT

clone size: once
V gene: TRBV18
D gene: TRBD1
J gene: TRBJ1-2
CDR3 protein: CASSPSPGQDLGETYTF
CDR3 DNA: TGTGCCAGCTCACCATCACCGGGACAGGACCTGGGAGAGACCTACACCTTC

clone size: -
V gene: TRBV12-3/TRBV12-4
D gene: -
J gene: TRBJ2-7
CDR3 protein: CASSRAESYEQYF
CDR3 DNA: TGTGCCAGCAGTCGAGCGGAGTCCTACGAGCAGTACTTC

clone size: once
V gene: TRBV7-3
D gene: -
J gene: TRBJ1-1
CDR3 protein: CASSLGGVNTEAFF
CDR3 DNA: TGTGCCAGCAGCTTAGGGGGGGTGAACACTGAAGCTTTCTTT

clone size: -
V gene: TRBV7-2
D gene: TRBD2
J gene: TRBJ2-3
CDR3 protein: CASSSRLAGSQDTQYF
CDR3 DNA: TGTGCCAGCAGCTCACGACTAGCGGGATCGCAAGATACGCAGTATTTT

clone size: -
V gene: TRBV19
D gene: -
J gene: TRBJ2-7
CDR3 protein: CASSISSGVPGTYEQYF
CDR3 DNA: TGTGCCAGTAGTATATCCTCCGGGGTCCCAGGTACCTACGAGCAGTACTTC

clone size: -
V gene: TRBV7-6
D gene: -
J gene: TRBJ1-1
CDR3 protein: CASSLGGGNRRSEAFF
CDR3 DNA: TGTGCCAGCAGCTTGGGGGGTGGCAATCGAAGGTCTGAAGCTTTCTTT

clone size: -
V gene: TRBV4-1
D gene: TRBD2
J gene: TRBJ2-1
CDR3 protein: CASSPWIGTSNEQFF
CDR3 DNA: TGCGCCAGCAGCCCCTGGATTGGGACTAGCAATGAGCAGTTCTTC

clone size: -
V gene: TRBV5-5
D gene: -
J gene: TRBJ2-5
CDR3 protein: CASSSFRMAGETQYF
CDR3 DNA: TGTGCCAGCAGTTCGTTCAGGATGGCGGGAGAGACCCAGTACTTC

clone size: -
V gene: TRBV28
D gene: -
J gene: TRBJ1-5
CDR3 protein: CASTFQSQPQHF
CDR3 DNA: TGTGCCAGCACCTTCCAGTCTCAGCCCCAGCATTTT

clone size: once
V gene: TRBV5-8
D gene: -
J gene: TRBJ1-4
CDR3 protein: CASSYRSTNEKLFF
CDR3 DNA: TGTGCCAGCTCCTACAGGTCAACTAATGAAAAACTGTTTTTT

clone size: once
V gene: TRBV4-2
D gene: -
J gene: TRBJ2-1
CDR3 protein: CASSQVGADGEFF
CDR3 DNA: TGTGCCAGCAGCCAAGTGGGGGCGGACGGAGAGTTCTTC

clone size: -
V gene: TRBV19
D gene: -
J gene: TRBJ2-7
CDR3 protein: CASSDPTGNSYEQYF
CDR3 DNA: TGTGCCAGTAGCGATCCCACCGGGAACTCCTACGAGCAGTACTTC

clone size: -
V gene: TRBV7-2
D gene: TRBD2
J gene: TRBJ2-6
CDR3 protein: CASSLVLAGSSGANVLTF
CDR3 DNA: TGTGCCAGCAGCTTAGTGTTAGCGGGAAGCTCTGGGGCCAACGTCCTGACTTTC

clone size: -
V gene: TRBV11-3
D gene: TRBD1
J gene: TRBJ1-1
CDR3 protein: CASKLRDSLNWEAFF
CDR3 DNA: TGTGCCAGCAAACTCCGGGACAGTTTGAATTGGGAAGCTTTCTTT

clone size: -
V gene: TRBV4-2
D gene: TRBD1
J gene: TRBJ2-7
CDR3 protein: CASSQARGSSYEQYF
CDR3 DNA: TGTGCCAGCAGCCAAGCCAGGGGGTCCTCCTACGAGCAGTACTTC

clone size: -
V gene: TRBV21-1
D gene: -
J gene: TRBJ2-2
CDR3 protein: CASSKGGPVGPGLENTGELFF
CDR3 DNA: TGTGCCAGCAGCAAAGGAGGTCCGGTGGGACCGGGACTAGAAAACACCGGGGAGCTGTTTTTT

clone size: -
V gene: TRBV7-9
D gene: -
J gene: TRBJ1-4
CDR3 protein: CASSELYSGRTVNEKLFF
CDR3 DNA: TGTGCCAGCAGCGAACTATATTCTGGTCGGACAGTTAATGAAAAACTGTTTTTT

clone size: -
V gene: TRBV4-1
D gene: TRBD2
J gene: TRBJ2-2
CDR3 protein: CASSQVVSGGPTGELFF
CDR3 DNA: TGCGCCAGCAGCCAGGTAGTTAGCGGGGGGCCCACCGGGGAGCTGTTTTTT

clone size: once
V gene: TRBV5-1
D gene: -
J gene: TRBJ2-5
CDR3 protein: CASSLQGGETQYF
CDR3 DNA: TGCGCCAGCAGCTTACAGGGGGGGGAGACCCAGTACTTC

clone size: -
V gene: TRBV28
D gene: -
J gene: TRBJ2-5
CDR3 protein: CASSFTGTLRETQYF
CDR3 DNA: TGTGCCAGCAGTTTTACGGGAACCCTTCGAGAGACCCAGTACTTC

clone size: -
V gene: TRBV6-1
D gene: -
J gene: TRBJ1-2
CDR3 protein: CASSEVARQNYGYTF
CDR3 DNA: TGTGCCAGCAGTGAAGTAGCGAGACAAAACTATGGCTACACCTTC

clone size: -
V gene: TRBV5-1
D gene: -
J gene: TRBJ1-2
CDR3 protein: CASSPGEVYGYTF
CDR3 DNA: TGCGCCAGCAGCCCTGGAGAGGTCTATGGCTACACCTTC

clone size: -
V gene: TRBV11-3
D gene: TRBD1
J gene: TRBJ2-7
CDR3 protein: CASSFTGTGGYEQYF
CDR3 DNA: TGTGCCAGCAGCTTCACCGGGACAGGGGGCTACGAGCAGTACTTC

clone size: many
V gene: TRBV18
D gene: TRBD1
J gene: TRBJ1-2
CDR3 protein: CASSRTGDRAGYTF
CDR3 DNA: TGTGCCAGCTCACGGACGGGCGACAGGGCTGGCTACACCTTC

clone size: few
V gene: TRBV12-3/TRBV12-4
D gene: -
J gene: TRBJ1-2
CDR3 protein: CASRADSNYGYTF
CDR3 DNA: TGTGCCAGCAGGGCGGACAGTAACTATGGCTACACCTTC

clone size: -
V gene: TRBV14
D gene: -
J gene: TRBJ1-1
CDR3 protein: CASSAPQGPNTEAFF
CDR3 DNA: TGTGCCAGCAGCGCACCACAGGGACCGAACACTGAAGCTTTCTTT

clone size: once
V gene: TRBV19
D gene: -
J gene: TRBJ1-3
CDR3 protein: CASSKEGSWGNTIYF
CDR3 DNA: TGTGCCAGTAGCAAAGAGGGCTCTTGGGGAAACACCATATATTTT

clone size: -
V gene: TRBV4-3
D gene: TRBD1
J gene: TRBJ1-1
CDR3 protein: CASARQGVGMNTEAFF
CDR3 DNA: TGCGCCAGCGCCCGACAGGGGGTAGGAATGAACACTGAAGCTTTCTTT

clone size: -
V gene: TRBV9
D gene: TRBD2
J gene: TRBJ2-3
CDR3 protein: CASSVGLTSGWEDTQYF
CDR3 DNA: TGTGCCAGCAGCGTAGGTTTGACTAGCGGGTGGGAAGATACGCAGTATTTT